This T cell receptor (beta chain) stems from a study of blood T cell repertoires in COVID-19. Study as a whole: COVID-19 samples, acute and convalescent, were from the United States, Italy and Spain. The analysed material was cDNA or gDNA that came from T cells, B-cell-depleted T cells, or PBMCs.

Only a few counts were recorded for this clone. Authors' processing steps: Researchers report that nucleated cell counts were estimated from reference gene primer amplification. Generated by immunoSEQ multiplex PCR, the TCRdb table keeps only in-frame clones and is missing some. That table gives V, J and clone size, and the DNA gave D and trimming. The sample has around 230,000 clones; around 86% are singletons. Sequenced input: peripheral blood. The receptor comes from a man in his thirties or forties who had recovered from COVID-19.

The CDR3 region has the DNA TGTGCCAGTACCGACAGGAAGACTTCACCCCTCCACTTT. This codes for CASTDRKTSPLHF. This chain links TRBV19 with TRBJ1-6; D is perhaps TRBD1 (6 bases). The CDR3 has 13 residues. Germline assignment: CDR1 LNHDA and CDR2 SQIVND (reference sequence). Trimming stripped 7 bases from V and 9 bases from J, with 13 bases between.